Sequencing of this T cell receptor beta chain was carried out in a study of vaccination effects on CD4 cells after COVID-19. Before sequencing took place, the ViraFEST assay used viral peptide pools to expand antigen-specific CD4+ T cells. When around 10 days of culture had elapsed, CD4+ T cells were isolated. A positive SARS-CoV-2 PCR test fell between March and December 2020. In regard to this clone: Its antigen is not identified.

Germline assignment: CDR1 LNHNV and CDR2 YYDKDF (reference sequence). J lost 7 bases, V lost 3 bases, and 6 bases had no gene match. The length of the CDR3 is 14 residues. Produced via immunoSEQ multiplex PCR; TCRdb's table is partial and in-frame only. This sample has roughly 73,000 clones, with about 69% found just once. The sequencing used CD4+ T cells from PBMCs cultured with HIV peptides, collected before COVID-19 vaccination. Subset: HIV-1 Nef peptide pool negative control/reference culture. This TCR came from a human donor who had a prior SARS-CoV-2 infection. The V gene is TRBV15, the J gene TRBJ1-2; the match to TRBD1 covers 9 bases. CDR3 in amino acids: CATSRDRGLGGYTF. The CDR3 bases are TGTGCCACCAGCAGGGACAGGGGTCTAGGTGGCTACACCTTC.